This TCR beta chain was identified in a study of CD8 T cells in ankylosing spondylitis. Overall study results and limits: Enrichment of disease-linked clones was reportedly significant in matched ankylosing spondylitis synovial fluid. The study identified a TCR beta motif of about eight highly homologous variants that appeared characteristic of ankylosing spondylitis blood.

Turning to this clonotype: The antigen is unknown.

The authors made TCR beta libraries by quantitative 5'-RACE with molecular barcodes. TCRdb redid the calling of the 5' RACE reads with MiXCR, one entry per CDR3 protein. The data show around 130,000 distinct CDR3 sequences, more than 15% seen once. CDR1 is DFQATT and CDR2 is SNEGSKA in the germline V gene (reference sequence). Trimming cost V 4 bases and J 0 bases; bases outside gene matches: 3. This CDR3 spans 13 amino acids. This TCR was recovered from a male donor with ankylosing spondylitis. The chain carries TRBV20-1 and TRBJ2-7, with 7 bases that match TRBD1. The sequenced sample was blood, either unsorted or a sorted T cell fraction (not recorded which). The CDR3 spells CSAKQGSSYEQYF. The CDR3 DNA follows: TGCAGTGCTAAACAGGGGAGCTCCTACGAGCAGTACTTC.